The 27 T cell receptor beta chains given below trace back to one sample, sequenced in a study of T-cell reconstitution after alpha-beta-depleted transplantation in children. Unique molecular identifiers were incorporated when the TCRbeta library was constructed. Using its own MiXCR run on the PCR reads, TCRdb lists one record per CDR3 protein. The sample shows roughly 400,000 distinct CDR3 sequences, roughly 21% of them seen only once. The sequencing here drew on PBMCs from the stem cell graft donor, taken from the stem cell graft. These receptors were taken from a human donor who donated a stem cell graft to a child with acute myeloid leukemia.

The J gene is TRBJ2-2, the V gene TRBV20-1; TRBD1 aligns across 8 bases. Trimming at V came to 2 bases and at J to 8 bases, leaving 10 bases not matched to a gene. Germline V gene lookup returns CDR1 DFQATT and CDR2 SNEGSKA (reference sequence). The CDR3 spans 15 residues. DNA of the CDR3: TGCAGTGCTAGAACGGGACAGGCCGCGAGAGGGGAGCTGTTTTTT. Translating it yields CSARTGQAARGELFF.

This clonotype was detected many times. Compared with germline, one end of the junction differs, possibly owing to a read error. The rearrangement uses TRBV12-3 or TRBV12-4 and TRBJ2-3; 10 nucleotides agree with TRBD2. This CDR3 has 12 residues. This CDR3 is CASSLAGAPRGF. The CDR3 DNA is TGTGCCAGCAGTCTAGCGGGAGCGCCACGAGGCTTT.

The CDR3 reads CASSSSSGSGYEQYF. The DNA of the CDR3 is TGTGCCAGCAGCTCATCTAGCGGGAGTGGTTATGAGCAGTACTTC. The chain uses TRBV13 and TRBJ2-7; 10 positions agree with TRBD2. CDR1 PRHDT and CDR2 FYEKMQ come from the germline V gene (reference sequence). The J segment lost 7 bases and the V segment lost 4 bases, leaving 10 bases of the junction unmatched. The CDR3 covers 15 residues.

This CDR3 reads CATRARGPSYEQYF. The CDR3 DNA reads as TGTGCCACCAGAGCGAGAGGCCCGTCCTACGAGCAGTACTTC. The chain is built from TRBV15 and TRBJ2-7; D remains ambiguous. Per germline, CDR1 LNHNV and CDR2 YYDKDF (reference sequence). Trimming shortened V by 6 bases and J by 1 base, and 13 bases separated the two germline ends. The CDR3 totals 14 residues.

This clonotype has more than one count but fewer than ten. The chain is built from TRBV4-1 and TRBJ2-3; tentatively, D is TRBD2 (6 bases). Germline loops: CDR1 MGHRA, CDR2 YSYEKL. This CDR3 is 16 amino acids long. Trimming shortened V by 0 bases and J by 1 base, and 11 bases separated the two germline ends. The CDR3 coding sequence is TGCGCCAGCAGCCAAGAAGGAGGGAGCGGCACAGATACGCAGTATTTT. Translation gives CASSQEGGSGTDTQYF.

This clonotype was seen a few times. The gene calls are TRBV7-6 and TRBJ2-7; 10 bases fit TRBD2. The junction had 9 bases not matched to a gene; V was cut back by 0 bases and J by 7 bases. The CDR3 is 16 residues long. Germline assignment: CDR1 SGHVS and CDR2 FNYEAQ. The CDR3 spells CASSLAMLAGEGEQYF. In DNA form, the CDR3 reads TGTGCCAGCAGCTTAGCTATGCTAGCGGGAGAGGGAGAGCAGTACTTC.

CDR3 amino acids: CASRPLTASIYEQYF. CDR3 coding DNA: TGTGCCAGCAGACCCCTGACAGCGTCCATCTACGAGCAGTACTTC. The chain uses TRBV12-3 or TRBV12-4 and TRBJ2-7; TRBD1 is a possible D gene (5 bases). Trimming took off 6 bases at V and 3 bases at J, with 18 bases between the two ends. CDR3 size: 15 residues.

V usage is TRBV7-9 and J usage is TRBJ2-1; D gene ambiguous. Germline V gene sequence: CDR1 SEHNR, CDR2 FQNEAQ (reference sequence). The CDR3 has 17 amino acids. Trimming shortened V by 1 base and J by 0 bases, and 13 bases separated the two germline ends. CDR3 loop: CASSLDRAHSSYNEQFF. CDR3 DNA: TGTGCCAGCAGCTTAGATAGGGCCCATAGCTCCTACAATGAGCAGTTCTTC. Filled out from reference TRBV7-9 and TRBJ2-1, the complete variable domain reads DTGVSQNPRHKITKRGQNVTFRCDPISEHNRLYWYRQTLGQGPEFLTYFQNEAQLEKSRLLSDRFSAERPKGSFSTLEIQRTEQGDSAMYLCASSLDRAHSSYNEQFFGPGTRLTVL.

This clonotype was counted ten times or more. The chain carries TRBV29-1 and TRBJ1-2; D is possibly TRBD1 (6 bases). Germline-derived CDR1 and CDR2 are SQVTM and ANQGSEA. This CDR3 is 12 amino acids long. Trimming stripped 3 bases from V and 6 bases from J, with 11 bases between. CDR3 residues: CSVETGGHGYTF. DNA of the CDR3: TGCAGCGTTGAGACAGGTGGGCATGGCTACACCTTC.

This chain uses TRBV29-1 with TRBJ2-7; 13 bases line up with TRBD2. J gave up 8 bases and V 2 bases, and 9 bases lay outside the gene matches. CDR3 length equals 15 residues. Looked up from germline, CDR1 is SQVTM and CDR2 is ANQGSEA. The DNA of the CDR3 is TGCAGCGTTGAAAAAGGGACTAGCGGGAAAAAAAAGCAGTACTTC. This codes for CSVEKGTSGKKKQYF.

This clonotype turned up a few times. CDR3 protein: CASSLQLNGAFSNEQFF. In DNA, the CDR3 is TGCGCCAGCAGCTTGCAGTTAAACGGTGCATTCTCCAATGAGCAGTTCTTC. V is TRBV5-1 and J is TRBJ2-1; D unclear. The CDR3 sequence is 17 residues long. V shed 1 base and J shed 6 bases, with 20 bases lying between them. CDR1 is SGHRS, CDR2 YFSETQ, per germline.

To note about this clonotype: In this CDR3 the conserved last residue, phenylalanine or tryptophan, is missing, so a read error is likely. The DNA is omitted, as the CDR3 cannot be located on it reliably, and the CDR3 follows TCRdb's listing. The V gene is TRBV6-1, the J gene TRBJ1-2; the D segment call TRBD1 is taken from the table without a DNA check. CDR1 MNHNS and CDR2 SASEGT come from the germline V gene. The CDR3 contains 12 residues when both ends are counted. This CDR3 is CASSEWSGDSSV.

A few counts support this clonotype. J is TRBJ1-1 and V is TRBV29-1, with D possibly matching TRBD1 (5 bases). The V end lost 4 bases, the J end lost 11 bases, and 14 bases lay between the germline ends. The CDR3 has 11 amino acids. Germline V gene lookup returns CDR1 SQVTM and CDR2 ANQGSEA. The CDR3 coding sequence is TGCAGCGTTGCAAATGGTGGGACGGCTTTCTTT. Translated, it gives CSVANGGTAFF.

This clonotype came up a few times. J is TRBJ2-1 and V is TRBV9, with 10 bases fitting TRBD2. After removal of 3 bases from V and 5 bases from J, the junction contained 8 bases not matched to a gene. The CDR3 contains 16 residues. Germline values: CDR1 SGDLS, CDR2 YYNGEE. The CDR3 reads CASSAGGTSENNEQFF. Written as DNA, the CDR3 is TGTGCCAGCAGCGCGGGGGGGACTAGCGAGAACAATGAGCAGTTCTTC.

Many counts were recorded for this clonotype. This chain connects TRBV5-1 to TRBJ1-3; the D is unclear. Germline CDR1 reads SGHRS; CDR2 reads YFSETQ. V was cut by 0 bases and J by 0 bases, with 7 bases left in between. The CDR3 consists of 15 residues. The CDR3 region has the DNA TGCGCCAGCAGCTTGGACACCAACTCTGGAAACACCATATATTTT. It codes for CASSLDTNSGNTIYF.

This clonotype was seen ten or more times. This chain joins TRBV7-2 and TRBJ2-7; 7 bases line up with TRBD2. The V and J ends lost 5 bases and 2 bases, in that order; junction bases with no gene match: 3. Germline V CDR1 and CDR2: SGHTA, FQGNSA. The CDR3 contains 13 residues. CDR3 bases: TGTGCCAGCAGCCCGACTAGCACCTACGAGCAGTACTTC. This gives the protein CASSPTSTYEQYF.

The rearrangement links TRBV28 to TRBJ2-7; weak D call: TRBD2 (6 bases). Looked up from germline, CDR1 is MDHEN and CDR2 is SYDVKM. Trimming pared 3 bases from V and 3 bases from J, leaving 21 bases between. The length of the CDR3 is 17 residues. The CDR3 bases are TGTGCCAGCAGTTTCTCTCTCTTTCTAGCGCCGCGCTACGAGCAGTACTTC. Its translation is CASSFSLFLAPRYEQYF. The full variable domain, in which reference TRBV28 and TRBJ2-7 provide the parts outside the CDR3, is DVKVTQSSRYLVKRTGEKVFLECVQDMDHENMFWYRQDPGLGLRLIYFSYDVKMKEKGDIPEGYSVSREKKERFSLILESASTNQTSMYLCASSFSLFLAPRYEQYFGPGTRLTVT.

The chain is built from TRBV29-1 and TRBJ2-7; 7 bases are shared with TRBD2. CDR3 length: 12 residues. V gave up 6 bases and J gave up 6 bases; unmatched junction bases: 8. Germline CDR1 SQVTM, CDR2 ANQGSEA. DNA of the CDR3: TGCAGCGTCGGTGGGACTACCGGCGAGCAGTACTTC. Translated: CSVGGTTGEQYF.

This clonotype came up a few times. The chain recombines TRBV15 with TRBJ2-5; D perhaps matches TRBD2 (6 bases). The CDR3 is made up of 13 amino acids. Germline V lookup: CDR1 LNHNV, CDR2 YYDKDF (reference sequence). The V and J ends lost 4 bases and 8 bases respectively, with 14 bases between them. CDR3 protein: CATSMRDSRTQYF. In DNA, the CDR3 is TGTGCCACCAGCATGCGGGATTCGAGAACCCAGTACTTC. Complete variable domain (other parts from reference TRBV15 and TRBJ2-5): DAMVIQNPRYQVTQFGKPVTLSCSQTLNHNVMYWYQQKSSQAPKLLFHYYDKDFNNEADTPDNFQSRRPNTSFCFLDIRSPGLGDTAMYLCATSMRDSRTQYFGPGTRLLVL.

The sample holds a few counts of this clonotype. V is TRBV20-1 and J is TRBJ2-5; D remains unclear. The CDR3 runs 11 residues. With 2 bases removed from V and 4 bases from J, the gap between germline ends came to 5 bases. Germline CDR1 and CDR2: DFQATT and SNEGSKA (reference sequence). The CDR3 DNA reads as TGCAGTGCTAGATATCGAGAGACCCAGTACTTC. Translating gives CSARYRETQYF.

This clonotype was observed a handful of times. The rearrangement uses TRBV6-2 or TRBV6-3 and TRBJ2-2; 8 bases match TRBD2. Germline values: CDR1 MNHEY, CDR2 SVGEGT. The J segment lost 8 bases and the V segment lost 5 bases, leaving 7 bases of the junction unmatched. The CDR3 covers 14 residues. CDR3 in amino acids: CASSPTSVAGELFF. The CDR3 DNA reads TGTGCCAGCAGTCCGACTAGCGTGGCGGGGGAGCTGTTTTTT.

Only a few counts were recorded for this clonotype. CDR3 nucleotides: TGCGCCAGCAGCCAAGAGCATGGAGGGTACAATGAGCAGTTCTTC. Translated: CASSQEHGGYNEQFF. The V call is TRBV4-1, the J call TRBJ2-1, with a tentative D call TRBD2 (6 bases). The germline V gene encodes CDR1 MGHRA and CDR2 YSYEKL. This CDR3 has 15 amino acids. Trimming shortened V by 0 bases and J by 4 bases, and 10 bases separated the two germline ends.

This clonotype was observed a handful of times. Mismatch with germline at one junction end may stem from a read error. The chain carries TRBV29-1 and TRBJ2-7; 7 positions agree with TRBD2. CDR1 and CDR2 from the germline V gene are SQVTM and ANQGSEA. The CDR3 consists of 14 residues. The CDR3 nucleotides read TGCAGCGTGGCCGGTACTAGCGACTCCTACGAGCAGTATTTC. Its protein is CSVAGTSDSYEQYF.

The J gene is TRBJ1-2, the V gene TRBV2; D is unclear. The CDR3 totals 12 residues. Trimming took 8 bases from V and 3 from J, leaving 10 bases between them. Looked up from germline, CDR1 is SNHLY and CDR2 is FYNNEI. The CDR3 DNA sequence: TGTGCCAGCTGGTGGCTAGACTATGGCTACACCTTC. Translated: CASWWLDYGYTF.

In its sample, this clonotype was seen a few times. The CDR3 DNA is TGTGCCACCAGTGTCGGCTTGGGCAGACAGGAGACCCAGTACTTC. It encodes CATSVGLGRQETQYF. The rearrangement joins TRBV24-1 to TRBJ2-5; possible D gene TRBD1, 5 bases. Trimming shortened V by 5 bases and J by 5 bases, and 17 bases separated the two germline ends. CDR1 KGHDR and CDR2 SFDVKD come from the germline V gene. The CDR3 has 15 residues.

The CDR3 bases are TGTGCCAGCAGTTTAAATAACAGGGAGTACGAGCAGTACTTC. This translates into CASSLNNREYEQYF. The chain carries TRBV12-3 or TRBV12-4 and TRBJ2-7; D is perhaps TRBD1 (6 bases). V was trimmed by 2 bases and J by 4 bases, leaving 12 bases between them. The CDR3 length is 14 residues.

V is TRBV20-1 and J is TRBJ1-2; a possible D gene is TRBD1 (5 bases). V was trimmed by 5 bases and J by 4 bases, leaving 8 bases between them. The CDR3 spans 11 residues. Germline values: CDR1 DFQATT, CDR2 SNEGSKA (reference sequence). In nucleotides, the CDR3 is TGCAGTGCTCATGGGACCTATGGCTACACCTTC. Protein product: CSAHGTYGYTF.